This note documents a single T cell receptor (beta chain) sequence. The antigen is not known. From the reads, TCRdb called clonotypes with MiXCR, one entry per CDR3 protein. This sample has 600,000 to 700,000 distinct CDR3 sequences; about 30% occur once, and the top ten carry over 15%. This entry is derived from a study of T cell repertoires in cytomegalovirus infection. Study at large: Signatures in public TCR beta sequences pointed to both CMV infection and matching HLA type.

The CDR3 extends over 14 amino acids. The germline V and J ends were trimmed by 4 bases and 2 bases, with 12 bases remaining between them. Germline V CDR1 and CDR2: SGHVS, FQNEAQ. The sequence derives from a human donor in good health (CMV status not recorded). Some clones in this sample may be carry-over from other donors' samples. The sequencing used cultured PBMCs, collected from culture after CMV antigen stimulation. The chain employs TRBV7-8 and TRBJ2-7, with a tentative D call TRBD2 (6 bases). CDR3 sequence reads: CASSSTWGAYEQYF. The CDR3 nucleotides read TGTGCCAGCAGCTCCACCTGGGGGGCCTACGAGCAGTACTTC.